The sequence of this T cell receptor beta chain was determined in a study of cytomegalovirus exposure and HLA in healthy donors. The PCR had 60 Vbeta and 13 Jbeta primers. Assay used: immunoSEQ multiplex PCR; TCRdb lists only in-frame clones, some missing. The sample consists of nearly 200,000 clones, 70% to 80% of them appearing once. The sequencing input was PBMCs. The clonotype was recovered from a male donor in good health and CMV-seropositive.

CDR3 bases: TGCGCCAGCGACCCGGGGTCCCAGCATTTT. Its translation is CASDPGSQHF. V is TRBV23-1 and J is TRBJ1-5; D not certain. TRBV23-1 is an open reading frame, and its role is uncertain. V lost 8 bases and J lost 11, with 10 bases in between. This CDR3 contains 10 residues.